This T cell receptor (beta chain) comes out of a study of CXCR3-negative and CXCR3-positive naive CD8 T cells. Preparation of TRB cDNA libraries relied on 5' RACE carrying UMI labels. TCRdb re-called the 5' RACE reads and gives one entry per CDR3 protein, without DNA. The repertoire shows 100,000 to 150,000 distinct CDR3 sequences; the top ten hold about 0.44%. Germline V gene data show CDR1 as MNHNS and CDR2 as SASEGT. The CDR3 runs to 15 residues. The sample consisted of naive CXCR3- CD8+ T cells from blood. Regarding subset: CD45RO-CCR7+CD27+CD95- naive CD8+ T cells lacking CXCR3 (TNR3-). The receptor comes from a human donor in good health. Some clones in this sample may be carry-over from other donors' samples. The chain joins TRBV6-1 to TRBJ2-5; checking the TCRdb D call of TRBD2 is not possible without DNA. The CDR3 loop is CASSEGVLNQETQYF.